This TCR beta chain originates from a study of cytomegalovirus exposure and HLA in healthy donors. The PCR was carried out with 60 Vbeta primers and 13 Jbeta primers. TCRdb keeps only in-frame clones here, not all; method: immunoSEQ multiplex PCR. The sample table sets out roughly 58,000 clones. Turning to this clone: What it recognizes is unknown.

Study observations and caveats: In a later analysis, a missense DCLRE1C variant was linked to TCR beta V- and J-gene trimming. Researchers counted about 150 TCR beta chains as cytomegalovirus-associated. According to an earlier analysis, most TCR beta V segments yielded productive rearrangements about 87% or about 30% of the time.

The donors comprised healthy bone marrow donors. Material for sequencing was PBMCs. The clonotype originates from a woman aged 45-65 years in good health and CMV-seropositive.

CDR3 region: CASSSSGGGYNEQFF. CDR3 in DNA: TGCGCCAGCAGCTCTAGCGGGGGGGGATACAATGAGCAGTTCTTC. The V call is TRBV4-1, the J call TRBJ2-1; 12 bases fit TRBD2. J gave up 4 bases and V 5 bases, and 3 bases lay outside the gene matches. The CDR3 length is 15 residues. Germline values: CDR1 MGHRA, CDR2 YSYEKL.